The rows below give T cell receptor beta chains drawn from one sample of a study of breast tumors, draining lymph nodes, adjacent tissues. Each CDR3 protein gets one entry after TCRdb re-called the multiplex PCR reads with MiXCR. The table records over 130,000 distinct CDR3 sequences, about 31% of them present only once. The sample comprised axillary lymph node tissue. The receptors here all came from a female donor with breast cancer. Some clones in this sample may be carry-over from other donors' samples. CDR3s leave out the opening cysteine and the closing phenylalanine or tryptophan. Size tells how often a clone was seen (once, few, many) or the class of an expanded clone, and some rows leave it out.

j_call clone_size v_call cdr3_aa
TRBJ2-7 NA TRBV7-3 ASSPGQDYEQY
TRBJ2-5 many TRBV27 ATQHSGTGQETQY
TRBJ1-3 many TRBV4-1 ASSQVGRGWDTIY
TRBJ2-6 many TRBV19 ASSSSRAAQSSGANVLT
TRBJ2-6 many TRBV6-6 ATIRDGASGANVLT
TRBJ2-1 many TRBV9 ASSVRNGAYNEQF
TRBJ1-5 many TRBV5-8 AVKGRISNQPQH
TRBJ1-4 many TRBV7-9 ASSLHGGHEKLF
TRBJ1-4 NA TRBV9 ANSETGTATNETLF
TRBJ2-3 many TRBV14 ASSQSPEATQY
TRBJ1-2 many TRBV29-1 SVDLGRGHGYT
TRBJ2-1 NA TRBV20-1 SARDSVRLRSCNEQF
TRBJ2-1 NA TRBV6-4 ASSHSQGPSYNEQF
TRBJ1-2 many TRBV11-2 ASSLGQNPNYGYT
TRBJ1-2 few TRBV6-5 ASSHFGQSPYGYT
TRBJ1-2 many TRBV27 ASSHRGGNYGYT
TRBJ1-2 NA TRBV6-2/TRBV6-3 ASSHSSTGSRGYT
TRBJ2-1 NA TRBV10-3 AISDTGGDEQF
TRBJ2-5 many TRBV11-2 ASSLGAGPGGETQY
TRBJ2-5 many TRBV3-1 ASIRFGRSETQY
TRBJ2-1 many TRBV6-5 ASSYSGGGRF
TRBJ2-7 NA TRBV20-1 SAPQPGSGGMGSEQY
TRBJ2-6 many TRBV5-1 ASSSGQTISGANVLT
TRBJ2-1 NA TRBV12-3/TRBV12-4 ASGLAAYNEQF
TRBJ2-5 many TRBV29-1 SVWIQETQY
TRBJ2-2 NA TRBV27 ASSLSFSLNTGELF
TRBJ2-1 NA TRBV7-3 ASSLEPRQPQF
TRBJ2-3 NA TRBV9 ASSNGDGTDTQS
TRBJ2-5 many TRBV3-1 ASSPRMSGIQETQY